Below are 5 T cell receptor beta chains sequenced from a single sample in a study of graft-versus-host responses after intestinal transplantation. Clones were sequenced by immunoSEQ multiplex PCR, and TCRdb holds only the in-frame ones, with some missing. The repertoire holds approximately 74,000 clones, with 92% as singletons. This specimen was PBMCs, taken 98 days after intestinal transplantation. Receptor source: a human patient who received an intestinal transplant, so some T cells may come from the graft donor.

The chain recombines TRBV5-6 with TRBJ2-5; possibly TRBD1 for D (8 bases). The CDR3 sequence is 15 residues long. Trimming took off 3 bases at V and 1 base at J, with 13 bases between the two ends. Per the germline V gene, CDR1 is SGHDT and CDR2 is YYEEEE. The CDR3 sequence: CASSSQGGVQETQYF. As DNA, the CDR3 is TGTGCCAGCAGCTCACAGGGGGGGGTCCAAGAGACCCAGTACTTC.

The chain recombines TRBV5-6 with TRBJ2-5; D assignment may be TRBD1 or TRBD2 (5 bases each). Germline V gives CDR1 SGHDT, CDR2 YYEEEE. CDR3 length: 16 amino acids. Trimming took 4 bases from V and 4 from J, leaving 20 bases between them. CDR3 coding DNA: TGTGCCAGCAGCCTTAGACTAAGGGGCTTCGGAGAGACCCAGTACTTC. Amino acids: CASSLRLRGFGETQYF.

The chain carries TRBV5-6 and TRBJ2-3, with a weak D call TRBD2 (7 bases). CDR1 and CDR2 (germline): SGHDT, YYEEEE. The CDR3 spans 16 residues. The V and J ends lost 6 bases and 3 bases respectively, with 20 bases between them. In nucleotides, the CDR3 is TGTGCCAGCAACTCTCCGGGGGGCTCGCTAACAGATACGCAGTATTTT. Amino acids: CASNSPGGSLTDTQYF.

The chain is built from TRBV29-1 and TRBJ2-7; D uncertain. The V end was cut by 4 bases, the J end by 5 bases, with 15 bases between. Germline V gives CDR1 SQVTM, CDR2 ANQGSEA. The CDR3 spans 13 residues. In DNA form, the CDR3 reads TGCAGCGTTGCGATTGGCCCTGTGGACGAGCAGTACTTC. Its translation is CSVAIGPVDEQYF.

This sequence joins TRBV27 and TRBJ2-7; 9 nucleotides match TRBD1. Looked up from germline, CDR1 is MNHEY and CDR2 is SMNVEV (reference sequence). V shed 3 bases, J shed 7 bases, and the junction held 10 bases outside the gene matches. The CDR3 contains 15 residues. The chain's CDR3 is CASSFGTGRSWEQYF. CDR3 nucleotide sequence: TGTGCCAGCAGTTTCGGGACAGGGAGGTCATGGGAGCAGTACTTC.